The 11 T cell receptor beta chains below all came from one sample that was sequenced in a study of cytomegalovirus exposure and HLA in healthy donors (dated by TCRdb to the late 2010s). Libraries were prepared through the immunoSEQ multiplex PCR assay. A mixture of 60 forward primers for TCR Vbeta segments and 13 reverse primers for TCR Jbeta segments was used in the multiplex PCR. Imported from immuneACCESS, the table was reduced by TCRdb to in-frame sequences with V and J called. These copies leave out some clones; in studies compared against another copy, an unresolved V gene accounts for under half, and the cause of the remainder is not known. Counted in this sample were 150,000 to 200,000 clones; 62% of them appeared once. Together, the top ten hold roughly 2.9% of the sample. Sequencing input: PBMCs. All receptors derive from a man between 35 and 55 years old in good health and CMV-seronegative.

This clone was seen only a few times. The chain uses TRBV2 and TRBJ2-1, with D maybe TRBD2 (6 bases). CDR3 length equals 15 residues. Looked up from germline, CDR1 is SNHLY and CDR2 is FYNNEI. V lost 6 bases and J 4 bases, leaving 16 bases between the germline ends. CDR3 sequence (DNA): TGTGCCAGCAGGAAGGCGGGACTTGAATACAATGAGCAGTTCTTC. It codes for CASRKAGLEYNEQFF. Combining the CDR3 with reference TRBV2 and TRBJ2-1 gives the whole variable domain EPEVTQTPSHQVTQMGQEVILRCVPISNHLYFYWYRQILGQKVEFLVSFYNNEISEKSEIFDDQFSVERPDGSNFTLKIRSTKLEDSAMYFCASRKAGLEYNEQFFGPGTRLTVL.

The chain has TRBV4-1 and TRBJ2-1; D is perhaps TRBD2 (5 bases). V was clipped by 5 bases and J by 0 bases, with 23 bases between them. CDR1 MGHRA and CDR2 YSYEKL come from the germline V gene. This CDR3 is built from 19 residues. This chain's CDR3 is CASSSAVKGGPSSYNEQFF. CDR3 bases: TGCGCCAGCAGCTCCGCTGTGAAGGGCGGGCCAAGCTCCTACAATGAGCAGTTCTTC.

This clone was detected only a few times. The V and J genes are TRBV6-1 and TRBJ2-7; TRBD1 is a possible D gene (6 bases). The germline gives CDR1 MNHNS, CDR2 SASEGT. The CDR3 consists of 15 residues. V lost 1 base to trimming and J lost 4 bases, with 14 bases between them. The CDR3 here is CASSEVRGQPYEQYF. In DNA form, the CDR3 reads TGTGCCAGCAGTGAAGTCAGGGGACAACCTTACGAGCAGTACTTC.

The chain combines TRBV10-3 with TRBJ1-4, with 10 bases identical to TRBD1. CDR3 length: 15 residues. Germline values: CDR1 ENHRY, CDR2 SYGVKD. The V gene end was trimmed by 6 bases and the J gene end by 6 bases; junction bases not matched to a gene: 7. The CDR3 DNA reads as TGTGCCATCAGGGGAACCGGGACAGGGGATGAAAAACTGTTTTTT. Translated: CAIRGTGTGDEKLFF.

V gene TRBV7-9 combines with J gene TRBJ2-7; 9 positions agree with TRBD1. CDR3 length equals 17 residues. Germline V lookup: CDR1 SEHNR, CDR2 FQNEAQ (reference sequence). V gave up 0 bases and J gave up 2 bases; unmatched junction bases: 8. Here the CDR3 DNA reads TGTGCCAGCAGCTTAGCGCTGTTGGGGACAGGGACCTACGAGCAGTACTTC. Amino acid sequence: CASSLALLGTGTYEQYF.

This chain joins TRBV5-1 and TRBJ2-7; tentatively, D is TRBD2 (5 bases). The CDR3 is made up of 13 amino acids. Between the trimmed V and J ends, which lost 4 bases and 3 bases, there was a span of 11 bases. Looked up from germline, CDR1 is SGHRS and CDR2 is YFSETQ. CDR3 nucleotides: TGCGCCAGCAGCCCGTCAGAGGGCTACGAGCAGTACTTC. Protein sequence: CASSPSEGYEQYF.

J is TRBJ1-4 and V is TRBV2; D might be TRBD1 (6 bases). Germline values: CDR1 SNHLY, CDR2 FYNNEI. The CDR3 is 13 residues long. V shed 7 bases and J shed 6 bases, with 12 bases lying between them. The CDR3 DNA reads TGTGCCAGCAAGCGGGGGGCAGATGAAAAACTGTTTTTT. The encoded protein is CASKRGADEKLFF. Full variable domain (remainder filled in from reference TRBV2 and TRBJ1-4): EPEVTQTPSHQVTQMGQEVILRCVPISNHLYFYWYRQILGQKVEFLVSFYNNEISEKSEIFDDQFSVERPDGSNFTLKIRSTKLEDSAMYFCASKRGADEKLFFGSGTQLSVL.

V is TRBV7-8 and J is TRBJ2-1, with TRBD2 identical over 8 bases. Germline CDR1 SGHVS, CDR2 FQNEAQ. The junction had 11 bases not matched to a gene; V was cut back by 5 bases and J by 5 bases. The CDR3 spans 16 residues. CDR3 in amino acids: CASSHPIAGSDNEQFF. Here the CDR3 DNA reads TGTGCCAGCAGCCACCCGATAGCGGGATCGGACAATGAGCAGTTCTTC.

This clone was seen only a few times. CDR3 in amino acids: CASMRTSGANTGELFF. Written as DNA, the CDR3 is TGTGCCAGTATGCGGACTAGCGGGGCGAACACCGGGGAGCTGTTTTTT. The chain uses TRBV19 and TRBJ2-2; 12 nucleotides align to TRBD2. The germline V gene has CDR1 LNHDA and CDR2 SQIVND (reference sequence). The ends lost 7 bases at V and 0 bases at J; junction bases unmatched: 3. The CDR3 is 16 amino acids.

In this sample, this clone turned up a few times. This chain uses TRBV27 with TRBJ2-7; 9 bases match TRBD2. This CDR3 comprises 13 residues. Germline loops: CDR1 MNHEY, CDR2 SMNVEV (reference sequence). The trim removed 7 bases at V and 7 bases at J, leaving 8 bases unmatched. This CDR3 reads CASTLSGSGEQYF. The CDR3 DNA reads as TGTGCCAGCACTCTTAGCGGGAGTGGAGAGCAGTACTTC.

This clone was seen more than once but under ten times. The junction departs from germline at one end; a sequencing error may be responsible. The gene calls are TRBV10-3 and TRBJ1-1; D might be TRBD1 (6 bases). The CDR3 length is 11 residues. Germline CDR1 reads ENHRY; CDR2 reads SYGVKD. For the CDR3, the DNA is TGCTCGACAGGAACGAACACTGAAGCTTTCTTT. It encodes CSTGTNTEAFF.